Following are 21 T cell receptor beta chains from one sample sequenced in a study of lymphopenia after photon versus proton radiotherapy. Data came from immunoSEQ multiplex PCR; TCRdb stores just in-frame clones and leaves some out. The table has roughly 25,000 clones, about 85% seen once. Material: peripheral blood, obtained from a patient treated with photon-based radiotherapy. The source is a man aged 25-45 years with gastric cancer.

The chain is built from TRBV2 and TRBJ2-1; D is ambiguous. Germline CDR1 SNHLY, CDR2 FYNNEI. The germline V and J ends were trimmed by 2 bases and 3 bases, with 5 bases remaining between them. The CDR3 extends over 13 amino acids. CDR3 region: CASSESLYNEQFF. CDR3 in DNA: TGTGCCAGCAGTGAAAGTCTCTACAATGAGCAGTTCTTC. Full variable domain (remainder filled in from reference TRBV2 and TRBJ2-1): EPEVTQTPSHQVTQMGQEVILRCVPISNHLYFYWYRQILGQKVEFLVSFYNNEISEKSEIFDDQFSVERPDGSNFTLKIRSTKLEDSAMYFCASSESLYNEQFFGPGTRLTVL.

This chain joins TRBV7-2 and TRBJ2-1, with TRBD2 identical over 11 bases. CDR1 and CDR2 (germline): SGHTA, FQGNSA. The CDR3 has 17 amino acids. V shed 1 base and J 8 bases; nucleotides not matched to a gene: 10. CDR3 region: CASSLGTNSGGADEQFF. The CDR3 nucleotides read TGTGCCAGCAGCTTAGGGACGAATAGCGGGGGGGCCGATGAGCAGTTCTTC. The full variable domain, with the rest looked up from reference TRBV7-2 and TRBJ2-1, is GAGVSQSPSNKVTEKGKDVELRCDPISGHTALYWYRQSLGQGLEFLIYFQGNSAPDKSGLPSDRFSAERTGGSVSTLTIQRTQQEDSAVYLCASSLGTNSGGADEQFFGPGTRLTVL.

Only one count was recorded for this clone. The V and J genes are TRBV10-3 and TRBJ1-2; 8 bases agree with TRBD1. The CDR3 is 15 amino acids. Germline values: CDR1 ENHRY, CDR2 SYGVKD. Trimming cost V 6 bases and J 2 bases; bases outside gene matches: 8. This CDR3 reads CAIRGGSGGNYGYTF. In nucleotides, the CDR3 is TGTGCCATCAGGGGTGGATCAGGGGGCAACTATGGCTACACCTTC.

The genes are TRBV6-6 and TRBJ2-7; TRBD2 matches at 7 bases. V dropped 2 bases and J dropped 2; count of bases not matched to a gene: 3. This CDR3 is built from 14 residues. The germline CDR1 and CDR2 sequences are MNHNY and SVGAGI (reference sequence). The DNA for the CDR3 is TGTGCCAGCAGTTACGAGCGGGGCACCTACGAGCAGTACTTC. Protein product: CASSYERGTYEQYF.

This clone was observed a few times. The chain employs TRBV29-1 and TRBJ1-1; a possible D gene is TRBD1 (5 bases). Between the trimmed V and J ends, which lost 4 bases and 6 bases, there was a span of 15 bases. Germline CDR1 and CDR2: SQVTM and ANQGSEA. The CDR3 contains 13 residues. Here the CDR3 reads CSVVIRGKPEAFF. The CDR3 DNA follows: TGCAGCGTTGTAATTCGGGGGAAGCCTGAAGCTTTCTTT.

The chain links TRBV13 to TRBJ1-2; the D is unclear. This CDR3 comprises 14 residues. V shed 3 bases and J shed 6 bases, with 14 bases lying between them. Germline V gives CDR1 PRHDT, CDR2 FYEKMQ (reference sequence). CDR3 DNA sequence: TGTGCCAGCAGCTTTTTTGGAGGGTGGGATGGCTACACCTTC. Residues: CASSFFGGWDGYTF.

This sequence joins TRBV5-1 and TRBJ2-3, with 9 bases fitting TRBD2. The V segment lost 1 base and the J segment 0 bases; nucleotides outside the gene matches: 0. CDR1 is SGHRS and CDR2 is YFSETQ in the germline V gene. This CDR3 is built from 15 residues. The CDR3 DNA reads as TGCGCCAGCAGCTTGACTAGCGGGAGCACAGATACGCAGTATTTT. Translated, it gives CASSLTSGSTDTQYF.

The chain links TRBV21-1 to TRBJ2-4; the table's D call TRBD1 went unverified against the DNA. TRBV21-1 is classified as a pseudogene. The CDR3 is 15 amino acids. CDR3 protein: CASSRRTGGMNIQYF. CDR3 bases: TGTGCCAGCAGCCGGCGGACAGGGGGCATGAACATTCAGTACTTC.

This rearrangement joins TRBV6-5 to TRBJ2-5; D gene uncertain. Trimming removed 2 bases at V and 0 bases at J, with 4 bases between. CDR1 is MNHEY, CDR2 SVGAGI, per germline. The CDR3 contains 13 residues. The CDR3 spells CASSYGDQETQYF. The CDR3 region has the DNA TGTGCCAGCAGTTACGGTGACCAAGAGACCCAGTACTTC.

The chain is built from TRBV9 and TRBJ2-1, with 11 bases fitting TRBD2. The CDR3 spans 15 residues. Trimming cost V 0 bases and J 9 bases; bases outside gene matches: 5. The germline gives CDR1 SGDLS, CDR2 YYNGEE. For the CDR3, the DNA is TGTGCCAGCAGCGTAGGCACTAGCGGGGGAACTGAGCAGTTCTTC. It encodes CASSVGTSGGTEQFF. Complete variable domain (other parts from reference TRBV9 and TRBJ2-1): DSGVTQTPKHLITATGQRVTLRCSPRSGDLSVYWYQQSLDQGLQFLIQYYNGEERAKGNILERFSAQQFPDLHSELNLSSLELGDSALYFCASSVGTSGGTEQFFGPGTRLTVL.

The chain recombines TRBV19 with TRBJ2-2; TRBD2 might be the D (5 bases). The CDR3 spans 15 residues. Germline CDR1 reads LNHDA; CDR2 reads SQIVND (reference sequence). Trimming shortened V by 7 bases and J by 0 bases, and 12 bases separated the two germline ends. CDR3 region: CASKFGSSNTGELFF. The CDR3, as DNA: TGTGCCAGTAAGTTTGGGAGCTCGAACACCGGGGAGCTGTTTTTT.

The genes are TRBV9 and TRBJ1-5, with no clear D. CDR1 and CDR2 from the germline V gene are SGDLS and YYNGEE. The CDR3 length is 15 residues. Trimming shortened V by 3 bases and J by 0 bases, and 10 bases separated the two germline ends. In nucleotides, the CDR3 is TGTGCCAGCAGCGCCCATTTGGATAGCAATCAGCCCCAGCATTTT. Translated, it gives CASSAHLDSNQPQHF.

The chain couples TRBV5-5 to TRBJ2-5, with D unresolved. Deletions cut 0 bases from V and 5 bases from J, with 8 bases between. The CDR3 length is 13 residues. Per the germline V gene, CDR1 is SGHKS and CDR2 is YYEKEE (reference sequence). CDR3 loop: CASSLDWMETQYF. CDR3 DNA: TGTGCCAGCAGCTTGGACTGGATGGAGACCCAGTACTTC. The complete variable domain, with remaining parts taken from reference TRBV5-5 and TRBJ2-5, reads DAGVTQSPTHLIKTRGQQVTLRCSPISGHKSVSWYQQVLGQGPQFIFQYYEKEERGRGNFPDRFSARQFPNYSSELNVNALLLGDSALYLCASSLDWMETQYFGPGTRLLVL.

The V call is TRBV19, the J call TRBJ2-7; 8 nucleotides agree with TRBD1. Germline V CDR1 and CDR2: LNHDA, SQIVND (reference sequence). The ends lost 3 bases at V and 7 bases at J; junction bases unmatched: 5. This CDR3 region has 13 residues. CDR3 sequence (DNA): TGTGCCAGTAGTATCAGGGGGCTCTCTGAGCAGTACTTC. It codes for CASSIRGLSEQYF.

V and J are TRBV10-3 and TRBJ2-2; TRBD2 matches 8 bases. This CDR3 has 15 amino acids. V shed 8 bases and J 1 base; nucleotides not matched to a gene: 6. CDR1 is ENHRY and CDR2 is SYGVKD in the germline V gene. The CDR3 DNA is TGTGCCATCCGGGGGGGGCGACAGAACACCGGGGAGCTGTTTTTT. The encoded protein is CAIRGGRQNTGELFF.

This clone was counted between two and nine times. J is TRBJ1-3 and V is TRBV18, with D possibly being TRBD1 (6 bases). Germline V gives CDR1 KGHSH, CDR2 LQKENI. The CDR3 totals 15 residues. Trimming removed 5 bases from V and 0 bases from J, with 11 bases in between. For the CDR3, the DNA is TGTGCCAGCTCATGGGACACGAGCTCTGGAAACACCATATATTTT. The encoded protein is CASSWDTSSGNTIYF. The variable domain in full, with the rest retrieved from reference TRBV18 and TRBJ1-3, is NAGVMQNPRHLVRRRGQEARLRCSPMKGHSHVYWYRQLPEEGLKFMVYLQKENIIDESGMPKERFSAEFPKEGPSILRIQQVVRGDSAAYFCASSWDTSSGNTIYFGEGSWLTVV.

The chain uses TRBV9 and TRBJ2-2, with D possibly TRBD1 on 6 matching bases. Germline CDR1 is SGDLS and CDR2 is YYNGEE. The CDR3 covers 16 residues. V was pared by 4 bases and J by 1 base, with 14 bases between. In nucleotides, the CDR3 is TGTGCCAGCAGCCCCCGGACAGCAGAGAACACCGGGGAGCTGTTTTTT. Translating gives CASSPRTAENTGELFF.

The chain uses TRBV6-5 and TRBJ1-1; D remains unclear. The germline CDR1 and CDR2 sequences are MNHEY and SVGAGI. V lost 6 bases and J 5 bases, leaving 13 bases between the germline ends. CDR3 length equals 13 residues. CDR3 bases: TGTGCCAGCAGCTTGGAGGTGCGGACTGAAGCTTTCTTT. Its protein product is CASSLEVRTEAFF.

The J gene is TRBJ1-5, the V gene TRBV5-6; D remains ambiguous. Germline assignment: CDR1 SGHDT and CDR2 YYEEEE. The V end lost 4 bases, the J end lost 5 bases, and 10 bases lay between the germline ends. CDR3 length: 13 amino acids. CDR3 DNA: TGTGCCAGCAGCCGGACGGGCTATCAGCCCCAGCATTTT. It translates to CASSRTGYQPQHF. Filled out from reference TRBV5-6 and TRBJ1-5, the complete variable domain reads DAGVTQSPTHLIKTRGQQVTLRCSPKSGHDTVSWYQQALGQGPQFIFQYYEEEERQRGNFPDRFSGHQFPNYSSELNVNALLLGDSALYLCASSRTGYQPQHFGDGTRLSIL.

This clone has a handful of counts. V is TRBV11-3 and J is TRBJ1-5; a possible D gene is TRBD1 (6 bases). The V end lost 2 bases, the J end lost 0 bases, and 8 bases lay between the germline ends. The germline V gene has CDR1 SGHNT and CDR2 YENEEA. This CDR3 is 15 amino acids long. The CDR3 is CASSLTGYSNQPQHF. CDR3 coding DNA: TGTGCCAGCAGCTTAACAGGGTATAGCAATCAGCCCCAGCATTTT.

The chain recombines TRBV9 with TRBJ2-1; D is perhaps TRBD1 (5 bases). Deletions cut 2 bases from V and 8 bases from J, with 11 bases between. Looked up from germline, CDR1 is SGDLS and CDR2 is YYNGEE. The length of the CDR3 is 13 residues. CDR3 sequence (DNA): TGTGCCAGCAGCGTCCAGGGTCGGGATGAGCAGTTCTTC. Protein sequence: CASSVQGRDEQFF.